Listed below are T cell receptor beta chains from one sample, sequenced in a study of cytomegalovirus exposure and HLA in healthy donors. Libraries were prepared by immunoSEQ multiplex PCR; TCRdb keeps only in-frame clonotypes and omits some of them. The sample holds about 170,000 clones, 85% seen once. The specimen was PBMCs. These receptors originate from a man in his late teens or twenties in good health and CMV-seropositive. Each CDR3 is given with its conserved first and last residue. A D gene is named only where the DNA matches it firmly. A clone size is listed for some rows: how often the clone was seen (once, few, many), or a class if it is expanded.

. . TRBJ1-1 TRBV19 TGTGCCAGTAGACCCGAGGCGGACTCTTTGAACACTGAAGCTTTCTTT CASRPEADSLNTEAFF
TRBD2 . TRBJ2-1 TRBV2 TGTGCCAGCGGGCGGGGGGGCGATGAGCAGTTCTTC CASGRGGDEQFF
. . TRBJ2-1 TRBV15 TGTGCCACCAGCAGAGCATTAGGAGGCTACAATGAGCAGTTCTTC CATSRALGGYNEQFF
. few TRBJ1-1 TRBV29-1 TGCAGCGTCGTCCAGTCCGGGGGGGGCACTGAAGCTTTCTTT CSVVQSGGGTEAFF
. . TRBJ2-2 TRBV5-1 TGCGCCAGCAGCCCCTTCGGCGGTGACACCGGGGAGCTGTTTTTT CASSPFGGDTGELFF
. . TRBJ1-1 TRBV2 TGTGCCAGCAGTGCTAGAGGGAACACTGAAGCTTTCTTT CASSARGNTEAFF
TRBD1 . TRBJ1-5 TRBV28 TGTGCCAGCAGTTTAACCAGGGGGTTCAATCAGCCCCAGCATTTT CASSLTRGFNQPQHF
. . TRBJ2-6 TRBV4-2 TGTGCCAGCAGGGGGAGTGGGGCCAACGTCCTGACTTTC CASRGSGANVLTF
. . TRBJ2-7 TRBV5-1 TGCGCCTGCTCCCTAGGGGGATCGTTTGAAGAGCAGTACTTC CACSLGGSFEEQYF
. . TRBJ1-3 TRBV7-2 TGTGCCAGCAGCCCCCCGAGGCCGGGGGGAAACACCATATATTTT CASSPPRPGGNTIYF
. . TRBJ2-3 TRBV5-6 TGTGCCAGCAGCTTGGACAGGGTCGGAGATACGCAGTATTTT CASSLDRVGDTQYF
TRBD1 . TRBJ2-7 TRBV10-3 TGTGCCATCAGTGAGTCGACAGGGGGCTACGAGCAGTACTTC CAISESTGGYEQYF
TRBD2 few TRBJ2-7 TRBV5-5 TGTGCCAGCAGTTTAGCGGGGGGGAGGTCCTACGAGCAGTACTTC CASSLAGGRSYEQYF
TRBD1 . TRBJ1-1 TRBV5-1 TGCGCCAGCAGCTTGGAGACAGGGGGGGTCACTGAAGCTTTCTTT CASSLETGGVTEAFF
. . TRBJ2-7 TRBV7-2 TGTGCCAGCAGCTCGCCCGGGACACCTAGCGAGCAGTACTTC CASSSPGTPSEQYF
. . TRBJ1-5 TRBV7-2 TGTGCCAGCAGCTTAGGGCCTTGGGAGGGTCAGCCCCAGCATTTT CASSLGPWEGQPQHF
TRBD1 once TRBJ2-1 TRBV5-6 TGTGCCAGCAGCTTCGCTGGGACAGCGGACAATGAGCAGTTCTTC CASSFAGTADNEQFF
TRBD1 . TRBJ1-4 TRBV4-1 TGCGCCAGCAGCCAAGCCAAACTTACAGGGGTAATTGAAAAACTGTTTTTT CASSQAKLTGVIEKLFF
TRBD1 . TRBJ2-3 TRBV11-3 TGTGCCAGCAGCAGGGGACAGGGTGGCACAGATACGCAGTATTTT CASSRGQGGTDTQYF
. . TRBJ2-7 TRBV6-5 TGTGCCAGCAGCCGCAGCTCCTACGAGCAGTACTTC CASSRSSYEQYF
. . TRBJ1-6 TRBV2 TGTGCCATCATAACAGGGCACAATTCACCCCTCCACTTT CAIITGHNSPLHF
. once TRBJ2-7 TRBV28 TGTGCCAGCAGTTTCGCTCTGGGGACTCTTACCTACGAGCAGTACTTC CASSFALGTLTYEQYF
. . TRBJ2-7 TRBV2 TGTGCCAGCAGGGGCTTAATGGTTAGGCCCTTGGAGCAGTACTTC CASRGLMVRPLEQYF
TRBD1 . TRBJ2-7 TRBV12-5 TGTGCTAGTGGTTTGGGTCGGGACAGGGGCTTCCACGAGCAGTACTTC CASGLGRDRGFHEQYF
. . TRBJ1-1 TRBV6-5 TGTGCCAGCAGTTACCAGGGCACCATGAACACTGAAGCTTTCTTT CASSYQGTMNTEAFF
TRBD1 . TRBJ2-5 TRBV13 TGTGCCAGTGGCTCTACAGGGGCTCAAGAGACCCAGTACTTC CASGSTGAQETQYF
. . TRBJ2-4 TRBV7-2 TGTGCCAGCAGCTTAGTTTCAGGGACCAAAAACATTCAGTACTTC CASSLVSGTKNIQYF
. . TRBJ1-6 TRBV11-2 TGTGCCAGCAGCTTAGGACGAGGACAAGGGAATTCACCCCTCCACTTT CASSLGRGQGNSPLHF
. . TRBJ2-3 TRBV6-1 TGTGCCAGCAGTTCGCCGTCAGGGGATACGCAGTATTTT CASSSPSGDTQYF
TRBD2 few TRBJ2-3 TRBV7-3 TGTGCCAGCGGGACTAGCGGGGGGTCTCGAGAAGATACGCAGTATTTT CASGTSGGSREDTQYF
TRBD2 . TRBJ2-1 TRBV4-2 TGTGCCAGCAGCCAAGGCCTTTGGCGGGGGGGGCACTTAAATGAGCAGTTCTTC CASSQGLWRGGHLNEQFF
. . TRBJ1-5 TRBV9 TGTGCCAGCAGCGTAGGTCCAGGGTTTTATCAGCTCCAGCATTTT CASSVGPGFYQLQHF
TRBD1 . TRBJ1-1 TRBV5-1 TGCGCCAGCAGCTCTGAAGGACAGGGGCGAGCTTTCTTT CASSSEGQGRAFF
TRBD1 . TRBJ1-2 TRBV18 TGTGCCAGCTCACCAACCCGGACAGGGGAAGGCTACACCTTC CASSPTRTGEGYTF
TRBD2 few TRBJ2-5 TRBV6-1 TGTGCCAGCAGTGAAGGTGGTAGCGGGGGCCGAGGGACCCAGTACTTC CASSEGGSGGRGTQYF
TRBD2 . TRBJ2-7 TRBV5-4 TGTGCCAGCAGCTGGAAGACTAGCGGGGGGTCCTACGAGCAGTACTTC CASSWKTSGGSYEQYF
. once TRBJ1-5 TRBV7-9 TGTGCCAGCAGCTTAGGAAGCGGGAAGTATGGCCAGCCCCAGCATTTT CASSLGSGKYGQPQHF
TRBD2 once TRBJ2-1 TRBV6-5 TGTGCCAGCGGACTAGCGGGGGTTGAGCAGTTCTTC CASGLAGVEQFF